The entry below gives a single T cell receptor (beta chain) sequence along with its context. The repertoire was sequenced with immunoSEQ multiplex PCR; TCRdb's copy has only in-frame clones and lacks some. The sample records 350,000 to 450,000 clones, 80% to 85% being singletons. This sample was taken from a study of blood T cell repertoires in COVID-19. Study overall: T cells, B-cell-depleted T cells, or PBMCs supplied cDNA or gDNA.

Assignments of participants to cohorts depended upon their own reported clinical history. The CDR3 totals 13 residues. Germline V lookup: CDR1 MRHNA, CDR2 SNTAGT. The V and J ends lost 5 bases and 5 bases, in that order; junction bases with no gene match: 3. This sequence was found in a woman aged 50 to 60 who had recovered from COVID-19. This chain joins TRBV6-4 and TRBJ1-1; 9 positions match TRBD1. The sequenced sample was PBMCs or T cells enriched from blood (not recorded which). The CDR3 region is CASSPQGATEAFF. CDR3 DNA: TGTGCCAGCAGTCCACAGGGGGCGACTGAAGCTTTCTTT.